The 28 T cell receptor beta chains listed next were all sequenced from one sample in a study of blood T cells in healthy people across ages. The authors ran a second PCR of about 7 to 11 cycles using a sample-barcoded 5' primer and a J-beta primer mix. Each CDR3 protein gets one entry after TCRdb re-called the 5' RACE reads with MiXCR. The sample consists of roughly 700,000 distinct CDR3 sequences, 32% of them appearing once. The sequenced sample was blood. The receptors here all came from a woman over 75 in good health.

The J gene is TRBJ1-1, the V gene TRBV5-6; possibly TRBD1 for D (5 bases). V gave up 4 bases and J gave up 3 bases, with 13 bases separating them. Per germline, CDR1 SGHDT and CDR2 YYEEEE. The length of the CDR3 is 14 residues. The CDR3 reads CASSLGGRHTEAFF. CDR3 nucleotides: TGTGCCAGCAGCCTGGGGGGACGGCACACTGAAGCTTTCTTT.

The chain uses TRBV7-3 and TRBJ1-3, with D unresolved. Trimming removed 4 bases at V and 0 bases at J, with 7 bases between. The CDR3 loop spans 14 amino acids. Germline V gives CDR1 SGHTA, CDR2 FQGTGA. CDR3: CASSSSNSGNTIYF. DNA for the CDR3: TGTGCCAGCAGCTCTAGTAACTCTGGAAACACCATATATTTT. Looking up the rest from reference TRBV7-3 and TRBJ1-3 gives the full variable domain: GAGVSQTPSNKVTEKGKYVELRCDPISGHTALYWYRQSLGQGPEFLIYFQGTGAADDSGLPNDRFFAVRPEGSVSTLKIQRTERGDSAVYLCASSSSNSGNTIYFGEGSWLTVV.

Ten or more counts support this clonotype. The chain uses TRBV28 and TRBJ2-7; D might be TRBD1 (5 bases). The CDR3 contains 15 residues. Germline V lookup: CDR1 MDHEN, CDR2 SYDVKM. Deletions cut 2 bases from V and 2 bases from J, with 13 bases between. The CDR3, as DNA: TGTGCCAGCAGTTTAGGGGCCGCCGGCCCCTACGAGCAGTACTTC. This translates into CASSLGAAGPYEQYF. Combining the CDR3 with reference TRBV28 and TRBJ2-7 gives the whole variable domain DVKVTQSSRYLVKRTGEKVFLECVQDMDHENMFWYRQDPGLGLRLIYFSYDVKMKEKGDIPEGYSVSREKKERFSLILESASTNQTSMYLCASSLGAAGPYEQYFGPGTRLTVT.

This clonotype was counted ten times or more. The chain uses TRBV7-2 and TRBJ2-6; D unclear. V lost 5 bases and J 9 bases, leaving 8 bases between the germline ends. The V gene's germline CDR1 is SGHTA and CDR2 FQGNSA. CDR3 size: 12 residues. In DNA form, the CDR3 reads TGTGCCAGCAGCCACAGCATCAACGTCCTGACTTTC. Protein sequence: CASSHSINVLTF.

CDR3 loop: CASSQETGNTQYF. The CDR3 DNA sequence: TGCGCCAGCAGCCAAGAAACAGGGAATACGCAGTATTTT. V is TRBV4-3 and J is TRBJ2-3; possibly TRBD1 for D (6 bases). V lost 0 bases and J 7 bases, leaving 8 bases between the germline ends. CDR3 length: 13 residues. Germline V gives CDR1 LGHNA, CDR2 YSLEER.

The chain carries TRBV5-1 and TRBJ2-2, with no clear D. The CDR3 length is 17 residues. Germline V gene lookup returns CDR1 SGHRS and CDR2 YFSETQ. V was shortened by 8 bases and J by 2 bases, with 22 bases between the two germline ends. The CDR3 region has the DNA TGCGCCAGTTCCAGGAGAAAGGACCTGGTAAACACCGGGGAGCTGTTTTTT. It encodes CASSRRKDLVNTGELFF.

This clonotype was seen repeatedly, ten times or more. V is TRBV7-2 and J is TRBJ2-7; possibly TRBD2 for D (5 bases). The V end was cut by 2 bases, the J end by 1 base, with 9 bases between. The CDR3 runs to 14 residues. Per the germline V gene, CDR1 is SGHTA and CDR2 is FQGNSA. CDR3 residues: CASSLSAGSYEQYF. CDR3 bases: TGTGCCAGCAGCTTATCTGCGGGTTCCTACGAGCAGTACTTC.

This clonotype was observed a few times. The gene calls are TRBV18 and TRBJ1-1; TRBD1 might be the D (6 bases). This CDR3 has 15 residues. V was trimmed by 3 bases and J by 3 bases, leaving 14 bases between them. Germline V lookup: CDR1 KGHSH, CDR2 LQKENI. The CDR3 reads CASSPALQGYTEAFF. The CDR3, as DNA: TGTGCCAGCTCACCGGCCTTACAGGGTTACACTGAAGCTTTCTTT. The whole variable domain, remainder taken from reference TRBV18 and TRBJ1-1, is NAGVMQNPRHLVRRRGQEARLRCSPMKGHSHVYWYRQLPEEGLKFMVYLQKENIIDESGMPKERFSAEFPKEGPSILRIQQVVRGDSAAYFCASSPALQGYTEAFFGQGTRLTVV.

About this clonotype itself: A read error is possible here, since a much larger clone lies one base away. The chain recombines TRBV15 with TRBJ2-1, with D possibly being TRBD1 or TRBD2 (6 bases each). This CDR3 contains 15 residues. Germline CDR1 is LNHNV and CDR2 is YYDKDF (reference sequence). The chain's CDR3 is CATGRDTGGLDEQFF. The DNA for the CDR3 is TGTGCCACCGGCAGAGATACTGGGGGGCTAGATGAGCAGTTCTTC. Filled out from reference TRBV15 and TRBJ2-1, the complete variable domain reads DAMVIQNPRYQVTQFGKPVTLSCSQTLNHNVMYWYQQKSSQAPKLLFHYYDKDFNNEADTPDNFQSRRPNTSFCFLDIRSPGLGDTAMYLCATGRDTGGLDEQFFGPGTRLTVL.

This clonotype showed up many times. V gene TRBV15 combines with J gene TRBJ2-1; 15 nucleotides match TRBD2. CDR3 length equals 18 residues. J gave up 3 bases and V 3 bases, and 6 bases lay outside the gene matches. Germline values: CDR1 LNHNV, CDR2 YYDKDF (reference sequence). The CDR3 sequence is CATSSTGTSGGLYNEQFF. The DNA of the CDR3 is TGTGCCACCAGCAGCACCGGGACTAGCGGGGGGCTCTACAATGAGCAGTTCTTC.

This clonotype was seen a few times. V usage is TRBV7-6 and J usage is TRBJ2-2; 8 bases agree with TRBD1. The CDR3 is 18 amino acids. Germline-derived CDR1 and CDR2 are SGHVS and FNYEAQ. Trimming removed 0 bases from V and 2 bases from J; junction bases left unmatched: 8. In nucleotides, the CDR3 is TGTGCCAGCAGCTTAGCGCGAGACAGGGGCGGTAACACCGGGGAGCTGTTTTTT. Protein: CASSLARDRGGNTGELFF.

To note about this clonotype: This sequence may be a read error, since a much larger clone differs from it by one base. CDR3 nucleotides: TGCAGCGTTGATGGGCAGGGTGAGGAGACCCAGTTCTTC. Amino acids: CSVDGQGEETQFF. The chain combines TRBV29-1 with TRBJ2-1; D is possibly TRBD1 (5 bases). Germline values: CDR1 SQVTM, CDR2 ANQGSEA. This CDR3 contains 13 residues. V was cut by 3 bases and J by 13 bases, with 19 bases left in between.

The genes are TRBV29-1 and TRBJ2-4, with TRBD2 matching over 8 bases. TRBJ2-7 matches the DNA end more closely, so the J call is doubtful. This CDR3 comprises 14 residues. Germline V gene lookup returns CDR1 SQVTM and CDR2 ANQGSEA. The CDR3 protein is CSVERLARPNEQYF. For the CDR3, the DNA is TGCAGCGTTGAACGACTAGCGAGGCCCAACGAGCAGTACTTC.

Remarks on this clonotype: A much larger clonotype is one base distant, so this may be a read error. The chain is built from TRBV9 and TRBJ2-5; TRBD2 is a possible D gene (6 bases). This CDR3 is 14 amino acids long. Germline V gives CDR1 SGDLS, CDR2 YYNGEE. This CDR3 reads CACSVVGGQETQYF. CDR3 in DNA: TGTGCCTGCAGCGTAGTCGGAGGGCAAGAGACCCAGTACTTC.

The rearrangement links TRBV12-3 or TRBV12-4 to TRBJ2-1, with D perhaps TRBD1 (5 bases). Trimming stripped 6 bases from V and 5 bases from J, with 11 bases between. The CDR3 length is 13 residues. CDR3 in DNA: TGTGCCAGCAGGGGCGACAGACACAATGAGCAGTTCTTC. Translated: CASRGDRHNEQFF.

The CDR3 spells CSAQNYAEAFF. CDR3 DNA sequence: TGCAGTGCCCAGAATTATGCTGAAGCTTTCTTT. This chain joins TRBV20-1 and TRBJ1-1; D is undetermined. This CDR3 spans 11 amino acids. Germline lookup yields CDR1 DFQATT and CDR2 SNEGSKA (reference sequence). Trimming took off 6 bases at V and 6 bases at J, with 11 bases between the two ends.

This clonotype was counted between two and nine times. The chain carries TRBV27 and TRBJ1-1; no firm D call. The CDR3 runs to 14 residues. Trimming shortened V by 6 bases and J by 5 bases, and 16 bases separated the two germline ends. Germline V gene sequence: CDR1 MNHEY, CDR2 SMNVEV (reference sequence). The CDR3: CASSFRERGTEAFF. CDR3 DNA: TGTGCCAGCAGCTTCAGAGAAAGAGGTACTGAAGCTTTCTTT.

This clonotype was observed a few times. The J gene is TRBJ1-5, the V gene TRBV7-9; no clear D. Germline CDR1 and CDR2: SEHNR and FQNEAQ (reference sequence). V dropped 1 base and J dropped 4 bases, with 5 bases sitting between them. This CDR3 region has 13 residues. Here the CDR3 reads CASSLDANQPQHF. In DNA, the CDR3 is TGTGCCAGCAGCTTAGATGCGAATCAGCCCCAGCATTTT.

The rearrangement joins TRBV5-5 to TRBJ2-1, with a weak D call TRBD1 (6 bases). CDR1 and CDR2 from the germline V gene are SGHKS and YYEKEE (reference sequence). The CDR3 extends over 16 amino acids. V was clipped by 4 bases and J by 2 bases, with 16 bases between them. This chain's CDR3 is CASSPDRSATYNEQFF. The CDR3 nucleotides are TGTGCCAGCAGCCCAGACAGGTCGGCTACCTACAATGAGCAGTTCTTC.

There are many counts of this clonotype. CDR3 in DNA: TGCGCCAGCAGCTTGGATGGGGGACACCAAGAGACCCAGTACTTC. Translated, it gives CASSLDGGHQETQYF. V is TRBV5-1 and J is TRBJ2-5, with D perhaps TRBD1 or TRBD2 (5 bases each). The V end lost 0 bases, the J end lost 0 bases, and 9 bases lay between the germline ends. Germline CDR1 reads SGHRS; CDR2 reads YFSETQ. This CDR3 spans 15 amino acids.

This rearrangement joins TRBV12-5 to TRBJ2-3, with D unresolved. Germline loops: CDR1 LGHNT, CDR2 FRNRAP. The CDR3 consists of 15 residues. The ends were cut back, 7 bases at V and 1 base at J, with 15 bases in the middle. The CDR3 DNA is TGTGCTAGTGCCCCGAGTGGCCCCGGCACAGATACGCAGTATTTT. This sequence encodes CASAPSGPGTDTQYF.

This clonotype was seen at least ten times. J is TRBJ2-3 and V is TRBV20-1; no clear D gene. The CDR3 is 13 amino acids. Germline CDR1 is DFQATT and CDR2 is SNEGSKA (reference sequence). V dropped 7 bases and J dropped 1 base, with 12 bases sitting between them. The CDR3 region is CSGGVLGTDTQYF. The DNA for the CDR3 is TGCAGTGGTGGCGTCCTCGGCACAGATACGCAGTATTTT.

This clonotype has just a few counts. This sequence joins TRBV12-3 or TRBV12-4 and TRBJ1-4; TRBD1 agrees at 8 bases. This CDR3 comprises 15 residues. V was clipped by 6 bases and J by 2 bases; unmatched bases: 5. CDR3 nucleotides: TGTGCCAGCAGCAACACAGGGGGGACTAATGAAAAACTGTTTTTT. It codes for CASSNTGGTNEKLFF.

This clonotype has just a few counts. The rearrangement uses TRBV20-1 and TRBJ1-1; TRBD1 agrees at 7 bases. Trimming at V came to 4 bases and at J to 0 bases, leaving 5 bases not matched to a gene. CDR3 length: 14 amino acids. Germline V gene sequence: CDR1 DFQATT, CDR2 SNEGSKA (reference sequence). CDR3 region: CSAKGTDLNTEAFF. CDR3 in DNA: TGCAGTGCTAAGGGGACAGATCTGAACACTGAAGCTTTCTTT.

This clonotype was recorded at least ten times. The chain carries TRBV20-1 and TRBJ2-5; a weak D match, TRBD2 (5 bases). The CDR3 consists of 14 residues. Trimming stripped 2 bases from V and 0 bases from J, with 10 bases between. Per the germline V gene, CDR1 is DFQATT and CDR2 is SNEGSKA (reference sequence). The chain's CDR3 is CSARSGLNQETQYF. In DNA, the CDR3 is TGCAGTGCTAGATCCGGACTGAACCAAGAGACCCAGTACTTC.

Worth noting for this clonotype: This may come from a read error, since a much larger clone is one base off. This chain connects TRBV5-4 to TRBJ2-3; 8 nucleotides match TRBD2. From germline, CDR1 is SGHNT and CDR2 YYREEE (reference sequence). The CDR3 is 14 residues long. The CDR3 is CAGSTGGATDTQYF. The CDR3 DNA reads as TGTGCCGGCAGCACCGGGGGGGCCACAGATACGCAGTATTTT.

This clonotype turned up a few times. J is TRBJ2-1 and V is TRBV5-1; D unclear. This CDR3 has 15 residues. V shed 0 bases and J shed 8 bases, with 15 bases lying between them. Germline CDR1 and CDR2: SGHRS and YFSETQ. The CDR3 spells CASSLAGSEGDEQFF. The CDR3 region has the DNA TGCGCCAGCAGCTTGGCTGGGTCCGAAGGCGATGAGCAGTTCTTC.

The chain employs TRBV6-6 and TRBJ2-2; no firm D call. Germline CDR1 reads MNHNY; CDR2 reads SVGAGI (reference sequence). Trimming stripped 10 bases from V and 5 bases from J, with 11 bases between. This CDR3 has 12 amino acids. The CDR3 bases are TGTGCCACCCTAGACTCTACCGGGGAGCTGTTTTTT. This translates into CATLDSTGELFF.